The T cell receptor (beta chain) under discussion was sequenced for a study of T cell responses to AZD1222 COVID-19 vaccine. This clone was seen only once. The antigen is not known. Here immunoSEQ multiplex PCR was the method, and the copy in TCRdb shows in-frame clones only, minus some. This sample carries about 130,000 clones, 90% to 95% of them seen once, and the ten largest clones take approximately 2%. General observations from the study: The donors showed a predominance of white British ancestry and of females, with possible underestimation of clonal diversity.

The ends lost 3 bases at V and 3 bases at J; junction bases unmatched: 6. The CDR3 spans 15 residues. In germline, CDR1 is SEHNR, CDR2 FQNEAQ (reference sequence). The chain carries TRBV7-9 and TRBJ2-7; 9 positions agree with TRBD1. Material: peripheral blood, obtained on day 0 of AZD1222 vaccination. The receptor comes from an adult in good health. The CDR3 protein is CASSFPHRGLYEQYF. CDR3 DNA sequence: TGTGCCAGCAGCTTCCCCCACAGGGGGCTCTACGAGCAGTACTTC. The whole variable domain, filled in from reference TRBV7-9 and TRBJ2-7, reads DTGVSQNPRHKITKRGQNVTFRCDPISEHNRLYWYRQTLGQGPEFLTYFQNEAQLEKSRLLSDRFSAERPKGSFSTLEIQRTEQGDSAMYLCASSFPHRGLYEQYFGPGTRLTVT.